This TCR beta chain was sequenced in a study of OX40 agonist ivuxolimab in advanced cancers. Regarding the study as a whole: Low normalized T-cell clonal expansion was additionally recorded for some nonresponders.

On this clone itself: Its specificity is unknown.

TCRdb keeps only in-frame clones here, not all; method: immunoSEQ multiplex PCR. The profile shows 77,000 or so clones, 87% of them singletons. The V gene's germline CDR1 is KGHSH and CDR2 LQKENI. Trimming removed 3 bases from V and 8 bases from J, with 7 bases in between. The CDR3 is 11 amino acids. This sample comprised CD4+ or CD8+ T cells sorted from blood, obtained in a trial of the OX40 agonist ivuxolimab. This sequence originates from an adult with an advanced solid tumor such as melanoma, head and neck, liver or kidney cancer. This rearrangement joins TRBV18 to TRBJ1-1; no reliable D call. CDR3 coding DNA: TGTGCCAGCTCACCGGGCAGGGAAGCTTTCTTT. This encodes CASSPGREAFF.